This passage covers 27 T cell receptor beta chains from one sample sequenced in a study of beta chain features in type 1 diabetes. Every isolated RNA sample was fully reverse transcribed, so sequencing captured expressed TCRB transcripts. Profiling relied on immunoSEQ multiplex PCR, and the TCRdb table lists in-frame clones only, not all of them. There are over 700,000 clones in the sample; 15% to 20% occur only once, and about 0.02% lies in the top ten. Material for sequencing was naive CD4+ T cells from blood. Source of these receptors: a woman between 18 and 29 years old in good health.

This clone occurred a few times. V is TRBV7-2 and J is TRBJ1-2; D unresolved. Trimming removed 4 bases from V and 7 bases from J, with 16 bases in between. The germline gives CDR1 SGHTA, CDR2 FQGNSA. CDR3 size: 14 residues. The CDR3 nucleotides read TGTGCCAGCAGCTCGCTCCCCCAGGCGGGTGGCTACACCTTC. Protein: CASSSLPQAGGYTF. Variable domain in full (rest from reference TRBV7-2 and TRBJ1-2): GAGVSQSPSNKVTEKGKDVELRCDPISGHTALYWYRQSLGQGLEFLIYFQGNSAPDKSGLPSDRFSAERTGGSVSTLTIQRTQQEDSAVYLCASSSLPQAGGYTFGSGTRLTVV.

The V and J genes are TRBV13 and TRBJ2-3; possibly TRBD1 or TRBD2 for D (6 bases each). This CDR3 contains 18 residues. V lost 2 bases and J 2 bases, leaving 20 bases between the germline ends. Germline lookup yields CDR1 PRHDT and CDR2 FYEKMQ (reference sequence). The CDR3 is CASSLRRNRAGTTDTQYF. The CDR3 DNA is TGTGCCAGCAGCTTAAGGCGGAACAGGGCGGGAACCACAGATACGCAGTATTTT. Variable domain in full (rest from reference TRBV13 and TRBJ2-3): AAGVIQSPRHLIKEKRETATLKCYPIPRHDTVYWYQQGPGQDPQFLISFYEKMQSDKGSIPDRFSAQQFSDYHSELNMSSLELGDSALYFCASSLRRNRAGTTDTQYFGPGTRLTVL.

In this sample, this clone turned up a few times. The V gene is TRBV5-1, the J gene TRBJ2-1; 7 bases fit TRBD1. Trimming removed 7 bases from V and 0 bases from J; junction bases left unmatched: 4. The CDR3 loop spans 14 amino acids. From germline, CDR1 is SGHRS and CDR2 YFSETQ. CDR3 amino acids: CASGGQSSYNEQFF. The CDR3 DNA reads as TGCGCCAGCGGGGGACAGAGCTCCTACAATGAGCAGTTCTTC.

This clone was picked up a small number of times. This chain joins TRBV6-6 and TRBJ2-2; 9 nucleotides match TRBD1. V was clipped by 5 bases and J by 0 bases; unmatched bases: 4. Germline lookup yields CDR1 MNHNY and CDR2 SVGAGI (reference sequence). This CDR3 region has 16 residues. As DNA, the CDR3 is TGTGCCAGCAGTCATAGACAGGGGGCGAACACCGGGGAGCTGTTTTTT. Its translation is CASSHRQGANTGELFF.

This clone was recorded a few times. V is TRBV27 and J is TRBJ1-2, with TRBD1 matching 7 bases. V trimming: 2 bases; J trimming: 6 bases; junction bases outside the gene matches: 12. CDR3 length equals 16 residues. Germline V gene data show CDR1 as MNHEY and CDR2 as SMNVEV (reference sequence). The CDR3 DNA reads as TGTGCCAGCAGTTTAGGGAAACGGACAGGCGCGGATGGCTACACCTTC. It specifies CASSLGKRTGADGYTF.

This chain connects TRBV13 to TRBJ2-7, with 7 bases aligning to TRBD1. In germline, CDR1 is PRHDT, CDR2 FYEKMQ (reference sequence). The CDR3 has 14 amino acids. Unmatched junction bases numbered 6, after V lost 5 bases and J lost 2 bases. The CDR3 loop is CASSHWDSPYEQYF. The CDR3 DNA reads TGTGCCAGCAGCCATTGGGACAGCCCCTACGAGCAGTACTTC.

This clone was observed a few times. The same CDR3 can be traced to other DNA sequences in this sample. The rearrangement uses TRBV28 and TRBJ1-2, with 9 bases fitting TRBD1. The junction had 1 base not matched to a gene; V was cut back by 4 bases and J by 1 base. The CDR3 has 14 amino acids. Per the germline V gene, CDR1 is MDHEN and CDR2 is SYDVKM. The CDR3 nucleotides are TGTGCCAGCAGTTCGGGACAGGGTAACTATGGCTACACCTTC. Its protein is CASSSGQGNYGYTF.

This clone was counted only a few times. CDR3: CASSLRDGEKLFF. The CDR3 coding sequence is TGTGCCAGCAGCCTCCGGGACGGTGAAAAACTGTTTTTT. The rearrangement links TRBV14 to TRBJ1-4; possible D gene TRBD1, 5 bases. The ends were cut back, 4 bases at V and 7 bases at J, with 10 bases in the middle. This CDR3 is built from 13 residues. Germline V gives CDR1 SGHDN, CDR2 FVKESK. Complete variable domain (other parts from reference TRBV14 and TRBJ1-4): EAGVTQFPSHSVIEKGQTVTLRCDPISGHDNLYWYRRVMGKEIKFLLHFVKESKQDESGMPNNRFLAERTGGTYSTLKVQPAELEDSGVYFCASSLRDGEKLFFGSGTQLSVL.

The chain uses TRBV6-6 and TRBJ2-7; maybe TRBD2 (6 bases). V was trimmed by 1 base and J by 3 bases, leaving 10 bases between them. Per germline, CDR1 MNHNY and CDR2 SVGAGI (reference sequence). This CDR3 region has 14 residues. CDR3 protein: CASSYLGRGYEQYF. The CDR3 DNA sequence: TGTGCCAGCAGTTACTTGGGGCGGGGCTACGAGCAGTACTTC.

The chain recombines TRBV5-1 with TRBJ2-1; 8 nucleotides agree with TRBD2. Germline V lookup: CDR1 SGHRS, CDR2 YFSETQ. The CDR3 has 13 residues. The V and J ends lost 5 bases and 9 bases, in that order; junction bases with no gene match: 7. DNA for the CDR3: TGCGCCAGCAGTTGGCGGGAGGACGGTGAGCAGTTCTTC. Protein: CASSWREDGEQFF.

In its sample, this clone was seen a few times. The CDR3 DNA sequence: TGTGCCAGCAGCTCGACTAGCGGGAGTCAGGAGACCCAGTACTTC. Amino acid sequence: CASSSTSGSQETQYF. The chain joins TRBV7-2 to TRBJ2-5; 12 nucleotides match TRBD2. The J segment lost 5 bases and the V segment lost 4 bases, leaving 5 bases of the junction unmatched. Germline V gene data show CDR1 as SGHTA and CDR2 as FQGNSA. The length of the CDR3 is 15 residues.

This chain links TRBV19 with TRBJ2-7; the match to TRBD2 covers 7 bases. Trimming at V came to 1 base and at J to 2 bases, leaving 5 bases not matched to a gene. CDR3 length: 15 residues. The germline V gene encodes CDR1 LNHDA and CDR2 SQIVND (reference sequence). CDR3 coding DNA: TGTGCCAGTAGTATAGGGCTAGCGGCGCCCTACGAGCAGTACTTC. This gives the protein CASSIGLAAPYEQYF.

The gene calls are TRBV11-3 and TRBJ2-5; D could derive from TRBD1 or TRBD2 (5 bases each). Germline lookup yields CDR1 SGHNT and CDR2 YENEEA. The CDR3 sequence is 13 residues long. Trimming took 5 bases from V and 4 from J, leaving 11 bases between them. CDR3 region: CASSQMGVETQYF. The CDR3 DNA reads TGTGCCAGCAGCCAAATGGGGGTAGAGACCCAGTACTTC.

DNA of the CDR3: TGTGCCAGCAGCCGCGGGACAGGGGTTGACGAGCAGTACTTC. This gives the protein CASSRGTGVDEQYF. The J gene is TRBJ2-7, the V gene TRBV7-2, with 10 bases that match TRBD1. Germline V gene lookup returns CDR1 SGHTA and CDR2 FQGNSA. This CDR3 has 14 residues. V lost 5 bases to trimming and J lost 5 bases; unmatched junction nucleotides: 6. Full variable domain (missing parts from reference TRBV7-2 and TRBJ2-7): GAGVSQSPSNKVTEKGKDVELRCDPISGHTALYWYRQSLGQGLEFLIYFQGNSAPDKSGLPSDRFSAERTGGSVSTLTIQRTQQEDSAVYLCASSRGTGVDEQYFGPGTRLTVT.

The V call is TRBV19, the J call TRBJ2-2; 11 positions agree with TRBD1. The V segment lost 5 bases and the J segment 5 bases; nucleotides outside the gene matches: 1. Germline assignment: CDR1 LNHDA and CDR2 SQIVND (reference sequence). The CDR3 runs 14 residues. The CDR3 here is CASSGTGGTGELFF. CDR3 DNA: TGTGCCAGTAGTGGGACAGGGGGGACCGGGGAGCTGTTTTTT.

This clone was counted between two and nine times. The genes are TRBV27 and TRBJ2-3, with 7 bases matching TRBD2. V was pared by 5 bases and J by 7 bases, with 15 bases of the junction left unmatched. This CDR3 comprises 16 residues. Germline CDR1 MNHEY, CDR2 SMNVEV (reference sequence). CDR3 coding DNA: TGTGCCAGCAGTCCAGACCCGGGACTACTTTCCAATACGCAGTATTTT. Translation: CASSPDPGLLSNTQYF.

Here the CDR3 reads CASRSGTRGYGYTF. The CDR3 nucleotides are TGTGCCAGCAGATCGGGCACCCGGGGGTATGGCTACACCTTC. J is TRBJ1-2 and V is TRBV6-6; TRBD1 is a possible D gene (5 bases). CDR3 length equals 14 residues. V dropped 6 bases and J dropped 5 bases, with 16 bases sitting between them. CDR1 is MNHNY, CDR2 SVGAGI, per germline (reference sequence).

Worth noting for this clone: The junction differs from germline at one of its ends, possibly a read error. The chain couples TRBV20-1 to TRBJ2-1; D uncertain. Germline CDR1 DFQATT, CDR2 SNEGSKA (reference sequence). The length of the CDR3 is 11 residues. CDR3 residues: CSASSGLVPLF. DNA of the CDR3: TGCAGTGCTAGTAGTGGCCTCGTTCCGCTCTTC.

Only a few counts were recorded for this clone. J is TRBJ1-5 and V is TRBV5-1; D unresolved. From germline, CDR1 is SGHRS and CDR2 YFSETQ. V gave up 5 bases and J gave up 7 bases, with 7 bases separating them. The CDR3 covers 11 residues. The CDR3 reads CASRKGQPQHF. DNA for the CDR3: TGCGCCAGCAGGAAAGGGCAGCCCCAGCATTTT.

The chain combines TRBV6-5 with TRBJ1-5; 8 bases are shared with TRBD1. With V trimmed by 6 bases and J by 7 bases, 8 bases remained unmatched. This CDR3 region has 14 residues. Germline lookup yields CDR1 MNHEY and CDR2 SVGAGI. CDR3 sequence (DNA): TGTGCCAGCAGCGACAGGGGTGCGTGGCAGCCCCAGCATTTT. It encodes CASSDRGAWQPQHF.

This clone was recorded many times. The CDR3 here is CAISPSQETQYF. In nucleotides, the CDR3 is TGTGCCATCAGCCCGTCCCAAGAGACCCAGTACTTC. The rearrangement uses TRBV10-3 and TRBJ2-5; D gene uncertain. This CDR3 region has 12 residues. Germline V gene lookup returns CDR1 ENHRY and CDR2 SYGVKD. V shed 6 bases and J shed 1 base, with 6 bases lying between them.

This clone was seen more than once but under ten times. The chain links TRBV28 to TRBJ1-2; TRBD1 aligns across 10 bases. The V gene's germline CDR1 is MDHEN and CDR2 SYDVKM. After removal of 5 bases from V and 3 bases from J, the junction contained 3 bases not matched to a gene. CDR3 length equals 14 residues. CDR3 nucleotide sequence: TGTGCCAGCAGTCGACAGGGGGCGGACTATGGCTACACCTTC. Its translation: CASSRQGADYGYTF.

CDR3 coding DNA: TGTGCCACTGAGACTAGTTTTTTCTACGAGCAGTACTTC. Protein sequence: CATETSFFYEQYF. The gene calls are TRBV28 and TRBJ2-7, with a weak D call TRBD2 (6 bases). This CDR3 has 13 amino acids. Looked up from germline, CDR1 is MDHEN and CDR2 is SYDVKM. The V and J ends lost 10 bases and 3 bases respectively, with 16 bases between them. Drawing the rest from reference TRBV28 and TRBJ2-7, the complete variable domain is DVKVTQSSRYLVKRTGEKVFLECVQDMDHENMFWYRQDPGLGLRLIYFSYDVKMKEKGDIPEGYSVSREKKERFSLILESASTNQTSMYLCATETSFFYEQYFGPGTRLTVT.

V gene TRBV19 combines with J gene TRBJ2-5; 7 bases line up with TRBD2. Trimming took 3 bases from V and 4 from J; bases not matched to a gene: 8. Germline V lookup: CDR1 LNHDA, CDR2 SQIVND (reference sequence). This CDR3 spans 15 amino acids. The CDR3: CASSITRGGRETQYF. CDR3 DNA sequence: TGTGCCAGTAGTATTACACGGGGAGGGAGAGAGACCCAGTACTTC.

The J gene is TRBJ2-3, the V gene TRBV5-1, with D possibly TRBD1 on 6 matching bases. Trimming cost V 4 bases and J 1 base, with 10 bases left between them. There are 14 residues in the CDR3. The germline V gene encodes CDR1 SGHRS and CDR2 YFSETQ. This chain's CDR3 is CASSDRSRTDTQYF. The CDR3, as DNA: TGCGCCAGCAGCGACAGGAGCCGCACAGATACGCAGTATTTT. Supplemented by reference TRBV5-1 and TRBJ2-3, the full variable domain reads KAGVTQTPRYLIKTRGQQVTLSCSPISGHRSVSWYQQTPGQGLQFLFEYFSETQRNKGNFPGRFSGRQFSNSRSEMNVSTLELGDSALYLCASSDRSRTDTQYFGPGTRLTVL.

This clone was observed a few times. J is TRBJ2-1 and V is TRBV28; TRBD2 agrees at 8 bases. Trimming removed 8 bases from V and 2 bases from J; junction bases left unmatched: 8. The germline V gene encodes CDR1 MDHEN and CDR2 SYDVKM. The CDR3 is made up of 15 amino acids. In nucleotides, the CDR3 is TGTGCCAGCTCCCGAGCGGGAGCCACCTACAATGAGCAGTTCTTC. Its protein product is CASSRAGATYNEQFF.

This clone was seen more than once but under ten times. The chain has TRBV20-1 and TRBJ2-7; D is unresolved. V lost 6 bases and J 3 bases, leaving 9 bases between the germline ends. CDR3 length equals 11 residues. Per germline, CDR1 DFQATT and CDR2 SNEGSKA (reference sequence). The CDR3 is CSAEPGYEQYF. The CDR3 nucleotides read TGCAGTGCCGAACCCGGCTACGAGCAGTACTTC.